This TCR beta chain was captured in a study of control samples from healthy donors and cancer patients. The CDR3 consists of 15 residues. The V end was cut by 2 bases, the J end by 0 bases, with 10 bases between. CDR1 and CDR2 (germline): SEHNR, FQNEAQ (reference sequence). Profiled with immunoSEQ multiplex PCR; TCRdb holds only in-frame clones, not every one. The sample records 150,000 to 200,000 clones, 88% being singletons. Sequencing input: blood. This chain uses TRBV7-9 with TRBJ1-1; D unresolved. This TCR was sampled from a woman aged 25 to 39 in good health. The CDR3 loop is CASSLFPAMNTEAFF. Here the CDR3 DNA reads TGTGCCAGCAGCTTATTCCCAGCCATGAACACTGAAGCTTTCTTT.